These T cell receptor beta chains were read from a single sample in a study of T cells in Graves' hyperthyroidism and ophthalmopathy. TCRdb used MiXCR to reprocess the multiplex PCR reads, holding one entry per CDR3 protein. The repertoire consists of under 400,000 distinct CDR3 sequences, with roughly 20% occurring once and the leading ten covering around 16%. Sequenced input: blood. These receptor sequences come from a woman aged 40 to 50 with Graves' ophthalmopathy. Both conserved end residues are part of each CDR3. The order of the fields is CDR3 DNA, CDR3 protein, V gene, J gene, clone size, CDR3 length, D gene. A D gene is named only where the DNA matches it firmly. Rows give clone size only sometimes, using once, few, many, or a class for an expanded clone.

cdr3_nt: TGCAGTGCTAGAACAGGGGATCAGCCCCAGCATTTT
cdr3_aa: CSARTGDQPQHF
v_call: TRBV20-1
j_call: TRBJ1-5
clone_size: NA
cdr3_length: 12
d_call: TRBD1

cdr3_nt: TGTGCCACCCGACGGGCTAAGGGAGAGACCCAGTACTTC
cdr3_aa: CATRRAKGETQYF
v_call: TRBV24-1
j_call: TRBJ2-5
clone_size: many
cdr3_length: 13
d_call: NA

cdr3_nt: TGCAGTGCTAGGCATCGCGATACTGGAAACACCATATATTTT
cdr3_aa: CSARHRDTGNTIYF
v_call: TRBV20-1
j_call: TRBJ1-3
clone_size: many
cdr3_length: 14
d_call: NA

cdr3_nt: TGTGCCTGGAGAAGACCTTTGGAAGAGACCCAGTACTTC
cdr3_aa: CAWRRPLEETQYF
v_call: TRBV30
j_call: TRBJ2-5
clone_size: few
cdr3_length: 13
d_call: NA

cdr3_nt: TGTGCCAGCAGCGTTCGTTGGGATACTGAAGCTTTCTTT
cdr3_aa: CASSVRWDTEAFF
v_call: TRBV9
j_call: TRBJ1-1
clone_size: many
cdr3_length: 13
d_call: NA

cdr3_nt: TGCAGTGCTAGAGACGACGCCGGGACTAGCGTCAACGAGCAGTACTTC
cdr3_aa: CSARDDAGTSVNEQYF
v_call: TRBV20-1
j_call: TRBJ2-7
clone_size: NA
cdr3_length: 16
d_call: TRBD2

cdr3_nt: TGTGCCAGCAGCCTGTGGCCTCGCGAGCAGTACTTC
cdr3_aa: CASSLWPREQYF
v_call: TRBV11-2
j_call: TRBJ2-7
clone_size: NA
cdr3_length: 12
d_call: NA

cdr3_nt: TGTGCCAGCAGTCGCCCGGGTGGGCAGGTATACCATGGCTACACCTTC
cdr3_aa: CASSRPGGQVYHGYTF
v_call: TRBV28
j_call: TRBJ1-2
clone_size: many
cdr3_length: 16
d_call: NA

cdr3_nt: TGTGCCAGCAGTTACGACGGCGGGCGGGGTGGCTACACCTTC
cdr3_aa: CASSYDGGRGGYTF
v_call: TRBV6-5
j_call: TRBJ1-2
clone_size: many
cdr3_length: 14
d_call: NA

cdr3_nt: TGTGCCAGCAGGTCACGAGCCGGGACAGGGGGGGATCAGCCCCAGCATTTT
cdr3_aa: CASRSRAGTGGDQPQHF
v_call: TRBV6-1
j_call: TRBJ1-5
clone_size: many
cdr3_length: 17
d_call: TRBD1

cdr3_nt: TGTGCCAGCTCACCCCCCCCCAACTCTGGAAACACCATATATTTT
cdr3_aa: CASSPPPNSGNTIYF
v_call: TRBV18
j_call: TRBJ1-3
clone_size: few
cdr3_length: 15
d_call: NA

cdr3_nt: TGTGCCAGCAGTTACCCGGGACTACAAGAGACCCAGTACTTC
cdr3_aa: CASSYPGLQETQYF
v_call: TRBV6-5
j_call: TRBJ2-5
clone_size: many
cdr3_length: 14
d_call: TRBD2

cdr3_nt: TGTGCCAGCGCGATGGGACAGGGAAGCTATGGCTACACCTTC
cdr3_aa: CASAMGQGSYGYTF
v_call: TRBV27
j_call: TRBJ1-2
clone_size: NA
cdr3_length: 14
d_call: TRBD1

cdr3_nt: TGTGCCAGCAGTGACAGGGGGACGGAGCTGTTTTTT
cdr3_aa: CASSDRGTELFF
v_call: TRBV2
j_call: TRBJ2-2
clone_size: many
cdr3_length: 12
d_call: TRBD1

cdr3_nt: TGTGCCAGCAGCGTAGTTTCTGGCTCTGGGGCCAACGTCCTGACTTTC
cdr3_aa: CASSVVSGSGANVLTF
v_call: TRBV9
j_call: TRBJ2-6
clone_size: many
cdr3_length: 16
d_call: NA

cdr3_nt: TGTGCCGGCAGCCAATCCGGGACGAGGAATTCACCCCTCGACTTT
cdr3_aa: CAGSQSGTRNSPLDF
v_call: TRBV3-1
j_call: TRBJ1-6
clone_size: NA
cdr3_length: 15
d_call: NA

cdr3_nt: TGTGCCAGCAGTAAAGGGACAGGGGGCGGAAACTCCTACGAGCAGTACTTC
cdr3_aa: CASSKGTGGGNSYEQYF
v_call: TRBV6-1
j_call: TRBJ2-7
clone_size: many
cdr3_length: 17
d_call: TRBD1

cdr3_nt: TGTGCCACCAGCAGAGATCCGGGACAGGGTAAAAAGACCCAGTACTTC
cdr3_aa: CATSRDPGQGKKTQYF
v_call: TRBV15
j_call: TRBJ2-5
clone_size: many
cdr3_length: 16
d_call: TRBD1

cdr3_nt: TGCGCCAGCAGCCAAGAGGAAAACCGAGAAGGGAATCAGCCCCAGCATTTT
cdr3_aa: CASSQEENREGNQPQHF
v_call: TRBV4-1
j_call: TRBJ1-5
clone_size: many
cdr3_length: 17
d_call: NA

cdr3_nt: TGTGCCAGCAGCCGTTCGGGTTGGGTCTACGAGCAGTACTTC
cdr3_aa: CASSRSGWVYEQYF
v_call: TRBV28
j_call: TRBJ2-7
clone_size: many
cdr3_length: 14
d_call: NA

cdr3_nt: TGTGCCGGCGGACAGGGAACGAATAATGGCTACACCTTC
cdr3_aa: CAGGQGTNNGYTF
v_call: TRBV6-5
j_call: TRBJ1-2
clone_size: many
cdr3_length: 13
d_call: TRBD1

cdr3_nt: TGTGCCAGCAGTCCCCGGGCCCGGAACTCTGGAAACACCATATATTTT
cdr3_aa: CASSPRARNSGNTIYF
v_call: TRBV28
j_call: TRBJ1-3
clone_size: many
cdr3_length: 16
d_call: NA

cdr3_nt: TGCGCCAGCAGCCAAGAGGATAAGGGAACCTCTGGGGCCAACGTCATGACTTTC
cdr3_aa: CASSQEDKGTSGANVMTF
v_call: TRBV4-3
j_call: TRBJ2-6
clone_size: NA
cdr3_length: 18
d_call: NA

cdr3_nt: TGTGCCAGCAGTGTGAGACTGAACTACGAGCAGTACTTC
cdr3_aa: CASSVRLNYEQYF
v_call: TRBV6-1
j_call: TRBJ2-7
clone_size: NA
cdr3_length: 13
d_call: NA